This T cell receptor beta chain was identified in a study of OX40 agonist ivuxolimab in advanced cancers. In the study overall: Three patients, one with hepatocellular carcinoma and two with cutaneous melanoma, achieved partial responses.

V was pared by 7 bases and J by 1 base, with 1 base of the junction left unmatched. Germline values: CDR1 SNHLY, CDR2 FYNNEI. This CDR3 region has 13 residues. Assay: immunoSEQ multiplex PCR; the TCRdb copy retains only in-frame clones and omits some. The sample consists of more than 65,000 clones, approximately 79% of them appearing once. Enrollment shut out patients with autoimmune disease history or systemic immunosuppression. A word on this clone: Its antigen is currently unknown.

Findings and limits, study-wide: In general, CD8+ T cells held more expanded clones than CD4+ did, on average. Also present in some nonresponders was a low level of normalized T-cell clonal expansion.

The rearrangement links TRBV2 to TRBJ2-7, with 10 bases lining up with TRBD2. The material sequenced was CD4+ or CD8+ T cells sorted from blood, taken in a trial of the OX40 agonist ivuxolimab. The sequence was obtained from an adult with an advanced solid tumor such as melanoma, head and neck, liver or kidney cancer. CDR3 sequence reads: CASISGGSYEQYF. CDR3 coding DNA: TGTGCCAGCATTAGCGGGGGGTCCTACGAGCAGTACTTC.